Each of the 7 T cell receptor beta chains below was sequenced from the same sample in a study of T cells in Graves' hyperthyroidism and ophthalmopathy. Researchers took RNA transcripts and amplified the TCR beta CDR3 regions from them. The TCR CDR3 first-round RT-PCR relied on the HTBI primer set. TCRdb re-called the multiplex PCR reads with MiXCR, one entry per CDR3 protein. The sample lists approximately 700,000 distinct CDR3 sequences; 16% were seen once. The sequenced material came from blood. The receptors come from a man aged 18 to 29 with Graves' hyperthyroidism.

This chain uses TRBV6-2 or TRBV6-3 with TRBJ2-1; D might be TRBD1 or TRBD2, each matching 6 bases. This CDR3 has 16 amino acids. Per germline, CDR1 MNHEY and CDR2 SVGEGT. V was pared by 8 bases and J by 4 bases, with 21 bases between. CDR3 sequence (DNA): TGTGCCAGCTGGACATCTACCCTAGGGGGGTACAATGAGCAGTTCTTC. This gives the protein CASWTSTLGGYNEQFF.

This clonotype was seen at least ten times. The chain links TRBV2 to TRBJ1-1, with TRBD1 matching over 8 bases. V trimming: 10 bases; J trimming: 5 bases; junction bases outside the gene matches: 3. This CDR3 has 11 residues. CDR1 is SNHLY, CDR2 FYNNEI, per germline. The CDR3 region is CAITGGTEAFF. The CDR3 nucleotides read TGTGCCATTACAGGGGGGACTGAAGCTTTCTTT.

J is TRBJ1-2 and V is TRBV6-1, with a weak D call TRBD1 (6 bases). The length of the CDR3 is 14 residues. Germline-derived CDR1 and CDR2 are MNHNS and SASEGT. With 7 bases removed from V and 0 bases from J, the gap between germline ends came to 12 bases. The CDR3: CASTIQGANYGYTF. The CDR3 DNA is TGTGCCAGCACTATACAGGGAGCTAACTATGGCTACACCTTC.

The V gene is TRBV3-1, the J gene TRBJ2-3, with 13 bases that match TRBD2. The V gene's germline CDR1 is LGHDT and CDR2 YNNKEL (reference sequence). The ends lost 8 bases at V and 2 bases at J; junction bases unmatched: 10. The CDR3 sequence is 17 residues long. The DNA for the CDR3 is TGTGCCAGCTCGTACCTTGGGACTAGCGGGACCACAGATACGCAGTATTTT. Its translation: CASSYLGTSGTTDTQYF.

J is TRBJ2-3 and V is TRBV12-3 or TRBV12-4, with D possibly TRBD2 on 5 matching bases. The ends were cut back, 6 bases at V and 2 bases at J, with 15 bases in the middle. This CDR3 is built from 15 residues. Here the CDR3 reads CASSRFAGSTDTQYF. The CDR3 DNA sequence: TGTGCCAGCAGCAGGTTTGCGGGCTCCACAGATACGCAGTATTTT.

This clonotype was seen a few times. V and J are TRBV7-9 and TRBJ2-7; no definite D call. V dropped 7 bases and J dropped 2 bases, with 12 bases sitting between them. Germline V gene lookup returns CDR1 SEHNR and CDR2 FQNEAQ (reference sequence). The CDR3 extends over 13 amino acids. As DNA, the CDR3 is TGTGCCAGCATAGAGACCGCGACCTACGAGCAGTACTTC. It specifies CASIETATYEQYF.

This clonotype was picked up many times. V and J are TRBV28 and TRBJ2-7; possibly TRBD1 for D (6 bases). Trimming took off 6 bases at V and 3 bases at J, with 15 bases between the two ends. This CDR3 has 14 residues. Per the germline V gene, CDR1 is MDHEN and CDR2 is SYDVKM. The CDR3 bases are TGTGCCAGCAGCCCTAGTACAGGGAACTACGAGCAGTACTTC. This codes for CASSPSTGNYEQYF.